The sequence of this T cell receptor (beta chain) was determined in a study of blood T cell repertoires in COVID-19. The trim removed 4 bases at V and 4 bases at J, leaving 10 bases unmatched. Germline V CDR1 and CDR2: SGHAT, FQNNGV. CDR3 length equals 18 residues. Source study methods: Counts of nucleated cells, estimated from reference gene primer amplification, were obtained. Libraries were prepared by immunoSEQ multiplex PCR; TCRdb keeps only in-frame clonotypes and omits some of them. That table gives V, J and clone size, and the DNA gave D and trimming. The sample yields around 140,000 clones, about 89% seen once.

Sequencing was carried out using peripheral blood. This TCR was recovered from a man in his 60s with COVID-19, enrolled during active disease. This chain links TRBV11-2 with TRBJ2-2; 12 bases align to TRBD2. For the CDR3, the DNA is TGTGCCAGCAGCTCCTACCCACTAGCGGGGGGATTCACCGGGGAGCTGTTTTTT. Its translation: CASSSYPLAGGFTGELFF.